This entry lists 17 T cell receptor beta chains sequenced from one sample in a study of OX40 agonist ivuxolimab in advanced cancers. Using immunoSEQ multiplex PCR, the repertoire was profiled, and TCRdb retains in-frame clones only, with some absent. The table shows roughly 71,000 clones, with about 87% occurring only once. Here the sequenced sample was CD4+ or CD8+ T cells sorted from blood, taken in a trial of the OX40 agonist ivuxolimab. The receptors were sampled from an adult with an advanced solid tumor such as melanoma, head and neck, liver or kidney cancer.

The chain carries TRBV7-9 and TRBJ2-1; D remains ambiguous. Germline V CDR1 and CDR2: SEHNR, FQNEAQ (reference sequence). The CDR3 contains 12 residues. The V and J ends lost 4 bases and 8 bases respectively, with 9 bases between them. CDR3 nucleotides: TGTGCCAGCAGCTCACCGGGTTATGAGCAGTTCTTC. Amino acids: CASSSPGYEQFF.

The chain is built from TRBV6-6 and TRBJ1-4; 9 nucleotides agree with TRBD1. CDR1 is MNHNY and CDR2 is SVGAGI in the germline V gene (reference sequence). This CDR3 is 15 amino acids long. The ends lost 5 bases at V and 5 bases at J; junction bases unmatched: 6. The CDR3 nucleotides read TGTGCCAGCAGTACCGCGGGACAGGGAAATGAAAAACTGTTTTTT. It translates to CASSTAGQGNEKLFF.

This clone has only one observation. The V and J genes are TRBV27 and TRBJ2-2, with no clear D. Per germline, CDR1 MNHEY and CDR2 SMNVEV (reference sequence). Trimming removed 0 bases from V and 7 bases from J, with 12 bases in between. This CDR3 has 15 residues. CDR3 bases: TGTGCCAGCAGTTTATCTTGGGGAATAAACGGGGAGCTGTTTTTT. Translated, it gives CASSLSWGINGELFF.

The V call is TRBV28, the J call TRBJ2-7, with D tentatively TRBD1 (5 bases). V shed 6 bases and J shed 2 bases, with 11 bases lying between them. The CDR3 runs 13 residues. CDR1 and CDR2 from the germline V gene are MDHEN and SYDVKM. CDR3 residues: CASRTGWTYEQYF. CDR3 DNA sequence: TGTGCCAGCAGAACAGGATGGACCTACGAGCAGTACTTC.

The chain is built from TRBV9 and TRBJ1-1; possible D gene TRBD1, 5 bases. The CDR3 consists of 14 residues. The V and J ends lost 9 bases and 4 bases respectively, with 19 bases between them. Germline loops: CDR1 SGDLS, CDR2 YYNGEE. CDR3 coding DNA: TGTGCCACCAAAGATGAGGCGGGGGGCACTGAAGCTTTCTTT. Translation: CATKDEAGGTEAFF.

The rearrangement links TRBV28 to TRBJ2-2, with 7 bases lining up with TRBD1. Germline CDR1 MDHEN, CDR2 SYDVKM. The CDR3 sequence is 16 residues long. The J segment lost 5 bases and the V segment lost 5 bases, leaving 11 bases of the junction unmatched. DNA for the CDR3: TGTGCCAGCAGTGGGGCCGGGACAGAGTTAACCGGGGAGCTGTTTTTT. Translation gives CASSGAGTELTGELFF.

The chain carries TRBV19 and TRBJ2-5, with D unresolved. The germline gives CDR1 LNHDA, CDR2 SQIVND (reference sequence). V was cut by 1 base and J by 0 bases, with 12 bases left in between. The CDR3 consists of 16 residues. The CDR3, as DNA: TGTGCCAGTAGTATAGGCTCAGTCTGGTACCAAGAGACCCAGTACTTC. Protein: CASSIGSVWYQETQYF.

The rearrangement joins TRBV19 to TRBJ1-2; 8 positions match TRBD1. This CDR3 has 15 residues. Unmatched junction bases numbered 5, after V lost 0 bases and J lost 5 bases. Germline V gene sequence: CDR1 LNHDA, CDR2 SQIVND (reference sequence). The CDR3 is CASSIDPGQGYGYTF. The CDR3 DNA is TGTGCCAGTAGTATAGATCCCGGACAGGGTTATGGCTACACCTTC.

There are a few counts of this clone. The V call is TRBV2, the J call TRBJ2-1; TRBD1 matches at 9 bases. Germline trimming cut 8 bases from V and 6 bases from J; bases unmatched to any gene: 11. The germline V gene has CDR1 SNHLY and CDR2 FYNNEI. This CDR3 has 15 amino acids. DNA for the CDR3: TGTGCCAGCCTTTATGACAGGGGGAGGTCCAATGAGCAGTTCTTC. Residues: CASLYDRGRSNEQFF. The whole variable domain, filled in from reference TRBV2 and TRBJ2-1, reads EPEVTQTPSHQVTQMGQEVILRCVPISNHLYFYWYRQILGQKVEFLVSFYNNEISEKSEIFDDQFSVERPDGSNFTLKIRSTKLEDSAMYFCASLYDRGRSNEQFFGPGTRLTVL.

V gene TRBV6-1 combines with J gene TRBJ1-5; D is uncertain. Germline loops: CDR1 MNHNS, CDR2 SASEGT. The V end lost 5 bases, the J end lost 0 bases, and 11 bases lay between the germline ends. There are 15 residues in the CDR3. The CDR3 nucleotides read TGTGCCAGCAGTATTAGTGGATATAGCAATCAGCCCCAGCATTTT. Its translation: CASSISGYSNQPQHF.

For this clone: One end of the junction varies from germline; a read error may be responsible. The rearrangement uses TRBV7-7 and TRBJ2-5; 10 nucleotides line up with TRBD2. The germline V gene encodes CDR1 SSHAT and CDR2 FNYEAQ (reference sequence). The CDR3 consists of 17 residues. DNA of the CDR3: TGTGCTAGCAGCTCGGGCAAACTAGCGGGGCCCCAAGAGACCCAGTACTTC. Encoded protein: CASSSGKLAGPQETQYF.

The J gene is TRBJ2-1, the V gene TRBV2, with 8 bases identical to TRBD1. From germline, CDR1 is SNHLY and CDR2 FYNNEI. This CDR3 is built from 15 residues. With V trimmed by 6 bases and J by 8 bases, 12 bases remained unmatched. The CDR3 here is CASSVDRGILYEQFF. CDR3 bases: TGTGCCAGCAGCGTCGACAGGGGAATATTGTATGAGCAGTTCTTC.

The chain has TRBV5-4 and TRBJ1-1; weak D call: TRBD1 (5 bases). Trimming removed 4 bases at V and 0 bases at J, with 16 bases between. Germline CDR1 and CDR2: SGHNT and YYREEE (reference sequence). This CDR3 contains 16 residues. CDR3: CASSLGPTVMNTEAFF. The CDR3, as DNA: TGTGCCAGCAGCCTCGGACCGACAGTCATGAACACTGAAGCTTTCTTT.

The chain employs TRBV6-1 and TRBJ2-3; D is undetermined. V shed 3 bases and J shed 9 bases, with 10 bases lying between them. The CDR3 length is 12 residues. Germline assignment: CDR1 MNHNS and CDR2 SASEGT. The CDR3 here is CASSDSRTTQYF. The CDR3 bases are TGTGCCAGCAGTGACTCCAGAACAACGCAGTATTTT.

This chain uses TRBV18 with TRBJ2-3; TRBD2 aligns across 11 bases. V trimming: 2 bases; J trimming: 6 bases; junction bases outside the gene matches: 4. CDR1 and CDR2 from the germline V gene are KGHSH and LQKENI. The CDR3 consists of 15 residues. The CDR3 reads CASSPVAGGDDTQYF. The CDR3 DNA reads TGTGCCAGCTCACCAGTAGCGGGAGGGGATGATACGCAGTATTTT.

The chain combines TRBV7-9 with TRBJ2-7; 11 nucleotides agree with TRBD2. Germline lookup yields CDR1 SEHNR and CDR2 FQNEAQ (reference sequence). CDR3 length: 15 amino acids. V dropped 1 base and J dropped 4; count of bases not matched to a gene: 3. For the CDR3, the DNA is TGTGCCAGCAGCTTAGGGGCTAGCGGGAGGTACGAGCAGTACTTC. This translates into CASSLGASGRYEQYF.

The V call is TRBV4-2, the J call TRBJ2-5; 10 bases fit TRBD2. Germline-derived CDR1 and CDR2 are LGHNA and YNFKEQ. This CDR3 region has 17 residues. V was clipped by 4 bases and J by 3 bases; unmatched bases: 11. The CDR3 spells CASSPLGLAGDKETQYF. DNA for the CDR3: TGTGCCAGCAGCCCCCTCGGGCTAGCGGGGGATAAAGAGACCCAGTACTTC.